Following are 2 T cell receptor beta chains from one sample sequenced in a study of CD8 T cells in ankylosing spondylitis. Study-wide results and limits: A TCR beta motif of several highly homologous variants seemed to mark ankylosing spondylitis blood.

TCRdb redid the calling of the 5' RACE reads with MiXCR, one entry per CDR3 protein. The table shows over 700,000 distinct CDR3 sequences, with under 20% occurring only once. These receptors lack a known antigen. Source material: blood, either unsorted or a sorted T cell fraction (not recorded which). The receptor source for this set is a male donor with ankylosing spondylitis.

The V call is TRBV2, the J call TRBJ2-5, with TRBD2 as a possible D gene (6 bases). In germline, CDR1 is SNHLY, CDR2 FYNNEI. V shed 8 bases and J shed 2 bases, with 21 bases lying between them. CDR3 length: 16 amino acids. The DNA for the CDR3 is TGTGCCAGCCGCGAATTTCGGCAGGGAGGACAAGAGACCCAGTACTTC. Amino acid sequence: CASREFRQGGQETQYF.

This clonotype has just a few counts. J is TRBJ2-5 and V is TRBV5-1; D might be TRBD1 (5 bases). The germline gives CDR1 SGHRS, CDR2 YFSETQ. Trimming removed 4 bases from V and 5 bases from J, with 12 bases in between. CDR3 length equals 13 residues. CDR3 sequence reads: CASSPAWGETQYF. The CDR3 coding sequence is TGCGCCAGCAGCCCGGCGTGGGGCGAGACCCAGTACTTC. Using reference TRBV5-1 and TRBJ2-5 for the parts outside the CDR3, the full variable domain is KAGVTQTPRYLIKTRGQQVTLSCSPISGHRSVSWYQQTPGQGLQFLFEYFSETQRNKGNFPGRFSGRQFSNSRSEMNVSTLELGDSALYLCASSPAWGETQYFGPGTRLLVL.